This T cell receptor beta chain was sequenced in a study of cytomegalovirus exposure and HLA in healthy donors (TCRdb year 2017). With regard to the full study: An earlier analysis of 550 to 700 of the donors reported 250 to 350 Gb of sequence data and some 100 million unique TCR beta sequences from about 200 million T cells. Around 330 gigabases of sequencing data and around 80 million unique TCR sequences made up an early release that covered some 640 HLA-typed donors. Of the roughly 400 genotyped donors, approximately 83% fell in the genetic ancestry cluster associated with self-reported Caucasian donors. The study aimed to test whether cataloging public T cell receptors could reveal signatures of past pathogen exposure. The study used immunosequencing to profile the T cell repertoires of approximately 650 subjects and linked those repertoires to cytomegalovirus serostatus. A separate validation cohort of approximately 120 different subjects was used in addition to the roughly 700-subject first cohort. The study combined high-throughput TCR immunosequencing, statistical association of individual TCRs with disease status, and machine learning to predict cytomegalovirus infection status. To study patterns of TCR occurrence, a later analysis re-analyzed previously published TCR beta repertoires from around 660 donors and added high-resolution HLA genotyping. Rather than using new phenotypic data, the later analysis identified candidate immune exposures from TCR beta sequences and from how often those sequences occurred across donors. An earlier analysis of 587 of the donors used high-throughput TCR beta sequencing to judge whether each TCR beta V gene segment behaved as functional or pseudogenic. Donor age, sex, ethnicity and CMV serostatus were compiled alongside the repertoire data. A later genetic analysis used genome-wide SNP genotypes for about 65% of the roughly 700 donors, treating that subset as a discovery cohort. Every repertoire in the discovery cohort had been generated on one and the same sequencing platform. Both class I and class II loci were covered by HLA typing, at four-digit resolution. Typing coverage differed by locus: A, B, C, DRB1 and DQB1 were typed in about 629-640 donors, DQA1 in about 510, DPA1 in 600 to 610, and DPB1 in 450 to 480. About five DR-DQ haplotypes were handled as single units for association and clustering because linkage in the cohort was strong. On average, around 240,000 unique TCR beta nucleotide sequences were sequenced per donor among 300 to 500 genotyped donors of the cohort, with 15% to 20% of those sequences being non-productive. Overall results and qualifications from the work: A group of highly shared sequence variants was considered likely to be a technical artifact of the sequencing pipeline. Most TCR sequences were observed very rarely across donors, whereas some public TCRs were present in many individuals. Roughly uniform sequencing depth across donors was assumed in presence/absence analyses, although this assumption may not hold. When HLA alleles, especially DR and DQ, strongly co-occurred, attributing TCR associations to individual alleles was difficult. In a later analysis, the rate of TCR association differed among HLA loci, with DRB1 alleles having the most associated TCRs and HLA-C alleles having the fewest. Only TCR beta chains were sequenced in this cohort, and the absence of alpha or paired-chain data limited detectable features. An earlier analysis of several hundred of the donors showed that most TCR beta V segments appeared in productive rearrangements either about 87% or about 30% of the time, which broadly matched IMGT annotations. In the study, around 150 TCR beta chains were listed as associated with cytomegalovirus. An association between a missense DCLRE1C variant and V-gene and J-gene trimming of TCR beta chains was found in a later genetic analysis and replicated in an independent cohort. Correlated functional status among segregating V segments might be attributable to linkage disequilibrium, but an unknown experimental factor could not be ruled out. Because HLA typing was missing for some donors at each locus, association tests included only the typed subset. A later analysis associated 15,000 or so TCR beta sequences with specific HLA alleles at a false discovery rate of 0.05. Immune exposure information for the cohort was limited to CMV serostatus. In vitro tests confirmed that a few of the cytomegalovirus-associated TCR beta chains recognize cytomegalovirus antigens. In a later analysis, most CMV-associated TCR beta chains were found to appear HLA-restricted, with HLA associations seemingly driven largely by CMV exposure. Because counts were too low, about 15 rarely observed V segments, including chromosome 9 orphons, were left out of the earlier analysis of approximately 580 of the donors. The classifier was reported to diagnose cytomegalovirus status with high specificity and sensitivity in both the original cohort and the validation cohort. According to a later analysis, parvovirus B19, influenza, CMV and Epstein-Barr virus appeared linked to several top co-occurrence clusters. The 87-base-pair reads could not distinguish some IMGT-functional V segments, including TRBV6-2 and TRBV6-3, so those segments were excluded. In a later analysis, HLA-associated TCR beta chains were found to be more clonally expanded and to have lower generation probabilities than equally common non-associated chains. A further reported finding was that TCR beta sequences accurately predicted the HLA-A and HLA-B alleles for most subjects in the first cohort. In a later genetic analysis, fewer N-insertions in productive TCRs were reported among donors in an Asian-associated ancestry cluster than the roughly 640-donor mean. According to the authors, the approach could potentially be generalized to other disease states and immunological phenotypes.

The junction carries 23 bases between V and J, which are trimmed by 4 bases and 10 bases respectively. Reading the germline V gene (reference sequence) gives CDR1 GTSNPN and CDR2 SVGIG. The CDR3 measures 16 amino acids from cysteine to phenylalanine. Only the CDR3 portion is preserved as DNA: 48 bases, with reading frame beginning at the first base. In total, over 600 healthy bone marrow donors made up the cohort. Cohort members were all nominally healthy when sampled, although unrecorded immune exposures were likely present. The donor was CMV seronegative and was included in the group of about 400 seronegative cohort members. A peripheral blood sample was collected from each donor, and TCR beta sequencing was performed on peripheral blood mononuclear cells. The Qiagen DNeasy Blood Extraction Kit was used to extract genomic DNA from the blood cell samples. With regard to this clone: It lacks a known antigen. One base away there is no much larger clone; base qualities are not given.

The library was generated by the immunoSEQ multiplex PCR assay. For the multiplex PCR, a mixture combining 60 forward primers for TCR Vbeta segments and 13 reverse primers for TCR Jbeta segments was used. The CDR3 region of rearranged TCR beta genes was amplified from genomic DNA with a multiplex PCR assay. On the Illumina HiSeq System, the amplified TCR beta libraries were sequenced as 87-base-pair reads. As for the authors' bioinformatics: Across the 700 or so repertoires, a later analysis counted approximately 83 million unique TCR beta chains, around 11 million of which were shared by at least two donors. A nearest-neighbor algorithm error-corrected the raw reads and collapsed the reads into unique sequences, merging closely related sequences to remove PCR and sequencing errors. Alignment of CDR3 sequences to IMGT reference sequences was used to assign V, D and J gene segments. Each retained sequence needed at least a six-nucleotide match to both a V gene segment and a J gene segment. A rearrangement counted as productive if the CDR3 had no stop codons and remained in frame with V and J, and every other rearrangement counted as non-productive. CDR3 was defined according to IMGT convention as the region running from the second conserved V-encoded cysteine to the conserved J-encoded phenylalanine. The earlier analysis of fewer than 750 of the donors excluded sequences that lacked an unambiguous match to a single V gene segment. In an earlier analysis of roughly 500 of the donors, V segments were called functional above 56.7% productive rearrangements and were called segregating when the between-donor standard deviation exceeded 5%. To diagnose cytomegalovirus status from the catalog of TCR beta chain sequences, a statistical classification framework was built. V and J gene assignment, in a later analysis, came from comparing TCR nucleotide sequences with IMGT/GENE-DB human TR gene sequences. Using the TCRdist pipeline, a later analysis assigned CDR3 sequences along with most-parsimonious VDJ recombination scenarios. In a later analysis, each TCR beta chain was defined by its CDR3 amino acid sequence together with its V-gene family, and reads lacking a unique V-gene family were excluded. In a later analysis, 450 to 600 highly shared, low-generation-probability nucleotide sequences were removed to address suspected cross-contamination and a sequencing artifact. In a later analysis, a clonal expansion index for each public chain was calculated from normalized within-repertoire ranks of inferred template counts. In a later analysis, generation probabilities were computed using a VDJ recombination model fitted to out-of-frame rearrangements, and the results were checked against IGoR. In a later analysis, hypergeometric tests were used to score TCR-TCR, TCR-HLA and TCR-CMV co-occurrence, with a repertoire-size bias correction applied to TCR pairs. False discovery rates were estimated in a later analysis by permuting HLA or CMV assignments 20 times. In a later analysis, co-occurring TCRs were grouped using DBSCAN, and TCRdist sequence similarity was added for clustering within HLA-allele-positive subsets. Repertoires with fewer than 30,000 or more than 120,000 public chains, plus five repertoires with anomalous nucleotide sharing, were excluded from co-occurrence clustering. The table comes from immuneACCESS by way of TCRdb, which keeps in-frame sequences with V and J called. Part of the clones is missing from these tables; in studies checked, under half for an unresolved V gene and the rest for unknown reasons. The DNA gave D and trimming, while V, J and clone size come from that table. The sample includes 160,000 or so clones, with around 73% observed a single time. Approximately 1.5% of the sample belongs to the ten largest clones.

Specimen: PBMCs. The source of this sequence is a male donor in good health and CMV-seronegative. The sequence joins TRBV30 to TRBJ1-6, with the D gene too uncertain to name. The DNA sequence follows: TGTGCCTGGACTCTTCTCCCACCGGGAAACGGGTCACCCCTCCACTTT. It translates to CAWTLLPPGNGSPLHF. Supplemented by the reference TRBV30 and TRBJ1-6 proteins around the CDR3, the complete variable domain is SQTIHQWPATLVQPVGSPLSLECTVEGTSNPNLYWYRQAAGRGLQLLFYSVGIGQISSEVPQNLSASRPQDRQFILSSKKLLLSDSGFYLCAWTLLPPGNGSPLHFGNGTRLTVT.